One sample yielded the 13 T cell receptor beta chains listed below, sequenced in a study of Tregs in tolerant kidney transplant recipients. The table came from immunoSEQ multiplex PCR; TCRdb's copy has only in-frame clones and leaves some out. The data contain 85,000 to 95,000 clones, approximately 94% of them singletons. The sequenced sample consisted of CD8+ T cells from blood. The receptors shown here come from a human donor in good health.

The chain combines TRBV7-9 with TRBJ2-7; D ambiguous. Germline V lookup: CDR1 SEHNR, CDR2 FQNEAQ (reference sequence). CDR3 size: 12 residues. V lost 5 bases, J lost 2 bases, and 7 bases lay in between. DNA of the CDR3: TGTGCCAGCAGCAAAGGGACCTACGAGCAGTACTTC. Residues: CASSKGTYEQYF.

The chain joins TRBV4-2 to TRBJ2-7; the match to TRBD1 covers 7 bases. The CDR3 sequence is 15 residues long. Germline values: CDR1 LGHNA, CDR2 YNFKEQ. J lost 2 bases, V lost 4 bases, and 8 bases had no gene match. In nucleotides, the CDR3 is TGTGCCAGCAGCCCAGGTCGGGGACAGACCTACGAGCAGTACTTC. Its translation: CASSPGRGQTYEQYF.

The chain couples TRBV5-1 to TRBJ1-1, with D unresolved. CDR3 length: 14 amino acids. Per germline, CDR1 SGHRS and CDR2 YFSETQ. The germline V and J ends were trimmed by 4 bases and 1 base, with 11 bases remaining between them. DNA of the CDR3: TGCGCCAGCAGCCCTTTACGGGGGAACACTGAAGCTTTCTTT. This gives the protein CASSPLRGNTEAFF.

This clone appeared many times. The chain recombines TRBV6-6 with TRBJ2-7; 9 nucleotides agree with TRBD1. Losses at the gene ends were 4 bases for V and 5 bases for J; bases not matched to a gene: 0. CDR1 MNHNY and CDR2 SVGAGI come from the germline V gene (reference sequence). There are 12 residues in the CDR3. CDR3 bases: TGTGCCAGCAGTTGGACAGGGGACGAGCAGTACTTC. Translated: CASSWTGDEQYF.

This clone came up once. This chain connects TRBV7-6 to TRBJ2-3; a possible D gene is TRBD2 (6 bases). Looked up from germline, CDR1 is SGHVS and CDR2 is FNYEAQ. Trimming removed 0 bases from V and 1 base from J, with 11 bases in between. The length of the CDR3 is 16 residues. CDR3 residues: CASSLAKLARTDTQYF. CDR3 sequence (DNA): TGTGCCAGCAGCTTAGCAAAACTAGCCCGCACAGATACGCAGTATTTT.

The chain links TRBV30 to TRBJ2-7, with 15 bases matching TRBD2. Germline CDR1 and CDR2: GTSNPN and SVGIG (reference sequence). The CDR3 extends over 20 amino acids. With V trimmed by 1 base and J by 2 bases, 15 bases remained unmatched. The CDR3 spells CAWSGGLAGGSFPLTYEQYF. CDR3 sequence (DNA): TGTGCCTGGAGTGGGGGACTAGCGGGGGGTTCTTTCCCCCTAACCTACGAGCAGTACTTC.

The chain links TRBV7-3 to TRBJ2-7; 10 nucleotides align to TRBD1. CDR3 length: 16 amino acids. With V trimmed by 5 bases and J by 3 bases, 10 bases remained unmatched. From germline, CDR1 is SGHTA and CDR2 FQGTGA. CDR3 coding DNA: TGTGCCAGCAGCCTAGAACTGACAGGGGGCAACTACGAGCAGTACTTC. Amino acid sequence: CASSLELTGGNYEQYF. The entire variable domain, with the rest obtained from reference TRBV7-3 and TRBJ2-7, is as follows: GAGVSQTPSNKVTEKGKYVELRCDPISGHTALYWYRQSLGQGPEFLIYFQGTGAADDSGLPNDRFFAVRPEGSVSTLKIQRTERGDSAVYLCASSLELTGGNYEQYFGPGTRLTVT.

J is TRBJ1-2 and V is TRBV7-9; a weak D match, TRBD1 (5 bases). The CDR3 sequence is 15 residues long. Germline CDR1 reads SEHNR; CDR2 reads FQNEAQ (reference sequence). Trimming stripped 3 bases from V and 0 bases from J, with 11 bases between. CDR3 sequence: CASSFSDTSNYGYTF. In nucleotides, the CDR3 is TGTGCCAGCAGCTTCTCGGACACCTCTAACTATGGCTACACCTTC.

In nucleotides, the CDR3 is TGTGCCAGCAGCTTAGCGGTGCGGGGGGGCGGGGTGGAGACCCAGTACTTC. This gives the protein CASSLAVRGGGVETQYF. The chain combines TRBV7-2 with TRBJ2-5; 9 bases agree with TRBD2. V was clipped by 0 bases and J by 5 bases; unmatched bases: 10. Per the germline V gene, CDR1 is SGHTA and CDR2 is FQGNSA. CDR3 size: 17 residues. Together with reference TRBV7-2 and TRBJ2-5, the CDR3 gives the full variable domain: GAGVSQSPSNKVTEKGKDVELRCDPISGHTALYWYRQSLGQGLEFLIYFQGNSAPDKSGLPSDRFSAERTGGSVSTLTIQRTQQEDSAVYLCASSLAVRGGGVETQYFGPGTRLLVL.

The chain links TRBV6-6 to TRBJ1-4; unclear D gene. The CDR3 sequence is 12 residues long. The germline gives CDR1 MNHNY, CDR2 SVGAGI (reference sequence). Trimming stripped 7 bases from V and 8 bases from J, with 11 bases between. The CDR3, as DNA: TGTGCCAGCACCGACGGGGAGGAAAAACTGTTTTTT. Amino acid sequence: CASTDGEEKLFF.

The chain recombines TRBV5-4 with TRBJ1-3; no clear D. The CDR3 consists of 14 residues. The V gene lost 0 bases and the J gene lost 1 base, with 5 bases spanning the gap. Germline CDR1 and CDR2: SGHNT and YYREEE (reference sequence). In DNA form, the CDR3 reads TGTGCCAGCAGCTTGGATGGGTCTGGAAACACCATATATTTT. The encoded protein is CASSLDGSGNTIYF. Drawing the rest from reference TRBV5-4 and TRBJ1-3, the complete variable domain is ETGVTQSPTHLIKTRGQQVTLRCSSQSGHNTVSWYQQALGQGPQFIFQYYREEENGRGNFPPRFSGLQFPNYSSELNVNALELDDSALYLCASSLDGSGNTIYFGEGSWLTVV.

As concerns this clone: The sample holds other DNA sequences that translate to the same CDR3. The chain carries TRBV9 and TRBJ2-7, with a tentative D call TRBD2 (6 bases). The germline V gene has CDR1 SGDLS and CDR2 YYNGEE. With 3 bases removed from V and 4 bases from J, the gap between germline ends came to 23 bases. This CDR3 comprises 17 residues. The CDR3 loop reads CASSDAVGGRETYEQYF. Here the CDR3 DNA reads TGTGCCAGCAGCGACGCCGTGGGGGGTCGGGAGACTTACGAGCAGTACTTC.

CDR3 bases: TGTGCCAGCAGCTCCGGGGACAGCTCCTACGAGCAGTACTTC. Its translation: CASSSGDSSYEQYF. The J gene is TRBJ2-7, the V gene TRBV5-4; 7 bases line up with TRBD1. V lost 3 bases, J lost 0 bases, and 3 bases stayed unmatched. Germline loops: CDR1 SGHNT, CDR2 YYREEE (reference sequence). The CDR3 extends over 14 amino acids.